The clone carrying this T cell receptor (beta chain) has more than one count but fewer than ten. Its antigen is not identified. The sample belongs to a study of shared clonotypes between healthy human individuals. Study context: There were three CD4 naive, three CD4 memory, two CD8 naive and one CD8 memory plates per donor.

Repertoires were generated with immunoSEQ multiplex PCR, while TCRdb's copy carries only in-frame clones and drops some. The data contain more than 550,000 clones, 72% of them singletons. Broader study findings: Memory subsets had estimated richness that was generally smaller than that of naive subsets.

This CDR3 is 12 amino acids long. Germline lookup yields CDR1 SGHRS and CDR2 YFSETQ. Trimming took 4 bases from V and 8 from J, leaving 12 bases between them. The TCR originated in a woman aged 25 to 39 in good health. Sequencing used memory CD4+ T cells sorted from blood. As for subset: CD45RA-negative fraction. The rearrangement uses TRBV5-1 and TRBJ1-1; maybe TRBD1 (5 bases). CDR3 coding DNA: TGCGCCAGCAGCGGGGAAAGGACAGAAGCTTTCTTT. Encoded protein: CASSGERTEAFF.